The entry below gives a single TCR beta chain sequence along with its context. Repertoires were generated with immunoSEQ multiplex PCR, while TCRdb's copy carries only in-frame clones and drops some. In the table there are approximately 210,000 clones, less than 90% of which are singletons. This entry comes from a study of blood T cell repertoires in COVID-19. The trim removed 6 bases at V and 6 bases at J, leaving 14 bases unmatched. The germline V gene has CDR1 MDHEN and CDR2 SYDVKM. The length of the CDR3 is 16 residues. This TCR derives from a man aged 25 to 45 with active or convalescent COVID-19. The source material was peripheral blood. The chain joins TRBV28 to TRBJ1-2, with 9 bases that match TRBD1. The DNA of the CDR3 is TGTGCCAGCAGGGCCCATGGGGGACAGGGACGAGATGGCTACACCTTC. Its protein is CASRAHGGQGRDGYTF.